These T cell receptor beta chains were read from a single sample in a study of shared clonotypes between healthy human individuals. The assay was immunoSEQ multiplex PCR, and TCRdb's table has in-frame clones only and misses some. The table has some 800,000 clones, 85% to 95% seen once. The specimen was naive CD8+ T cells sorted from blood. The receptors here all came from a man aged 25 to 40 in good health. The conserved cysteine and the conserved F or W are not part of the CDR3 here. Rows give clone size only sometimes, using once, few, many, or a class for an expanded clone.

V	size	J	CDR3
TRBV7-9	-	TRBJ2-7	ASSGPGTGSYEQY
TRBV4-3	-	TRBJ1-2	ASSLGQFLGGYT
TRBV9	-	TRBJ2-7	ASSVGSRFTYEQY
TRBV9	-	TRBJ2-1	ASSVGRTYNEQF
TRBV7-2	-	TRBJ2-3	ASRRGGDTQY
TRBV6-5	-	TRBJ2-7	ASRSNSEQY
TRBV19	-	TRBJ2-5	ASSTVPGLAMETQY
TRBV5-1	-	TRBJ2-5	ASSAGTSGRYQETQY
TRBV5-4	-	TRBJ2-3	ASSLRGEVFDTQY
TRBV9	-	TRBJ2-6	ASSASAGANVLT
TRBV7-9	-	TRBJ2-5	ASSLAQGSQETQY
TRBV5-4	once	TRBJ1-2	ASYSGLALWNSDGYT
TRBV6-1	-	TRBJ2-7	ASSDGSSYEQY
TRBV5-5	-	TRBJ2-6	ASSAGSNIGANVLT
TRBV7-2	-	TRBJ2-5	ASSLGTSGRVLGETQY
TRBV6-5	-	TRBJ2-1	ASSNNWDNEQF
TRBV10-1	-	TRBJ2-1	ASSDRSRGYNEQF
TRBV7-9	-	TRBJ2-2	ASSSGRWGAGELF
TRBV7-8	-	TRBJ1-4	ASSLRTGEKLF
TRBV21-1	-	TRBJ2-7	ASSKGGGVAYEQY
TRBV7-6	-	TRBJ1-1	ASSLGQYTEAF
TRBV5-1	-	TRBJ2-7	ASSPTSGSSYEQY
TRBV13	-	TRBJ2-7	ASSHSGVEQY
TRBV6-5	-	TRBJ1-1	ASSYGGNARAF
TRBV6-6	-	TRBJ1-2	ASSPLGTGMFGYT
TRBV9	-	TRBJ2-7	ASSVDVSYEQY
TRBV2	-	TRBJ2-7	ASSERPPGSGWYEQY
TRBV9	-	TRBJ2-1	ASSIPGKQGDYNEQF
TRBV29-1	-	TRBJ1-4	SVEERGTNEKLF
TRBV29-1	-	TRBJ2-3	SVESQGANTQY